The entry that follows covers one TCR beta chain sequence. No antigen is known for it. A read error is possible here, since a much larger clone lies one base away. This record comes from a study of blood T cells in healthy people across ages (dated by TCRdb to about 2015). About the full investigation: In model experiments, template switching captured roughly one uniquely barcoded TCR beta cDNA molecule for every two T cells. Using the same blood draw, the study looked at two additional independent replicas of 1 million unique cDNA reads for two donors, one aged 18 to 30 and the other aged 80 or older. Donors of different ages were randomly distributed across sequencing lanes to avoid experimental bias. Using deep sequencing normalized with unique cDNA molecular identifiers, the study measured how TCR beta repertoire diversity changes with age. Four age groups were formed from the donors: young (average about 16 years), middle-aged (around 37), aged (roughly 59) and long-lived (approximately 80). Broad study findings and their caveats: Since profiling was done on bulk unsorted PBMCs, naive and antigen-experienced compartments could not be conclusively compared. There was a strong correlation between observed TCR beta diversity and the percentage of naive T cells measured by flow cytometry. The CMV infection status of donors was not known, potentially confounding age-related changes in expanded clonotypes. Compared with the aged group, more naive CD4+ T cells, fewer expanded clones and increased TCR diversity were shown by the long-lived group, suggesting age selection. Observed TCR beta diversity per million T cells fell roughly linearly with age, and a significant reduction was already apparent by age about 43. Estimates of total diversity from one million sequenced T cells were regarded as lower bounds and underestimates.

Spanning cysteine to phenylalanine, the CDR3 consists of 17 amino acids. Here the CDR3 DNA is all that survives: 51 bases in frame from base 1. CDR1 and CDR2 were assigned from the germline V gene as SGHTA and FQGNSA. Receptor amplification or capture employed 5' RACE. TCRdb lists the instrument as Illumina HiSeq 2500. The second PCR ran for roughly 7 to 12 cycles and used a J-beta primer mix along with a sample-barcoded 5' primer. A unique molecular identifier was introduced onto each TCR beta cDNA molecule by a template-switch 5' adaptor carrying 12 random nucleotides. At least 3 million CDR3-containing paired-end reads were obtained from each sample. All of the RNA was converted into first-strand cDNA using the Mint cDNA synthesis kit, with a TRBC-specific oligonucleotide serving as the primer. Following uracil-DNA glycosylase treatment, a first 18-cycle PCR with universal primers M1SS and BC2_uni_R was performed on all cDNA. Processing in the source paper ran as follows. For normalization, 1 million high-quality reads were randomly selected from each sample, with every read carrying a distinct molecular identifier. Instead of being binned into consensus sequences, reads that shared molecular identifiers were thrown out. MiTCR, set to a Q25 quality threshold and the strictest error-elimination algorithm, was used for CDR3 identification, clonotype clustering and error correction. A nonparametric unseen species model with Euler transformation was used to estimate a lower bound on total TCR beta diversity. TCRdb reanalyzed the raw reads on its own, using fastp at Q25 for trimming and MiXCR for clone calling, and kept in-frame beta chains. Entries that share a CDR3 protein sequence are merged under the most common genes and DNA. The V and J calls come from TCRdb's annotation, not from the publication. The sample data list hundreds of thousands of distinct CDR3 sequences, and under 30% of these were observed just once. The ten largest clonotypes hold less than 20% of the sample.

Donors were under 40 systemically healthy Caucasian individuals from Russia aged roughly 6 to 95 years. About 10 milliliters of peripheral blood were drawn from each donor into EDTA-treated Vacutainer tubes. Ficoll-Paque density-gradient centrifugation was used to isolate PBMCs, with at least 6.5 million obtained per sample. Trizol reagent was used to extract total RNA from the PBMCs, yielding at least 5.5 micrograms per sample. The percentages of naive CD45RAhigh/CD27high T cells were determined by flow cytometry on a PBMC aliquot from every donor. Specimen: blood. Here the chain combines TRBV7-2 and TRBJ1-2, with TRBD1 perhaps the D gene, on 6 matching bases. The clonotype originates from a woman of 80 years or more in good health. The DNA sequence is given as TGTGCCACCAGCTTAGCGCGGGGGGCCGGCAGAAACTATGGCTACACCTTC. Its amino acids are CATSLARGAGRNYGYTF.